A single sample is the source of the 18 T cell receptor beta chains below, sequenced in a study of T cells after yellow fever vaccination. One entry per CDR3 protein results from TCRdb running MiXCR on the 5' RACE reads. The sample holds approximately 120,000 distinct CDR3 sequences; 7.4% are singletons and the top ten take roughly 2.6%. This specimen consisted of CD4+ T cells sorted from PBMCs, obtained roughly 10 days after the first yellow fever vaccination. Source of these receptors: a man aged 18 to 29 who received the YFV17D yellow fever vaccine.

This clonotype was seen ten or more times. The CDR3 coding sequence is TGTGCCACCAGTGATTGGGGGGGTCTGTCCGGGGAGCTGTTTTTT. Amino acid sequence: CATSDWGGLSGELFF. The chain couples TRBV24-1 to TRBJ2-2; 7 bases line up with TRBD2. With 2 bases clipped from V and 6 bases from J, the junction kept 5 bases outside the gene matches. This CDR3 region has 15 residues. Germline CDR1 and CDR2: KGHDR and SFDVKD.

The chain recombines TRBV3-1 with TRBJ1-3; D is possibly TRBD1 (6 bases). The V end lost 6 bases, the J end lost 3 bases, and 12 bases lay between the germline ends. The V gene's germline CDR1 is LGHDT and CDR2 YNNKEL (reference sequence). This CDR3 has 14 residues. CDR3 in DNA: TGTGCCAGCAGTAACCAGGGGAATGGAAACACCATATATTTT. Its translation is CASSNQGNGNTIYF.

This chain links TRBV5-1 with TRBJ2-6; TRBD1 matches 7 bases. CDR3 length: 16 residues. CDR1 is SGHRS, CDR2 YFSETQ, per germline. Trimming cost V 4 bases and J 2 bases; bases outside gene matches: 6. The chain's CDR3 is CASSRSDRTGANVLTF. As DNA, the CDR3 is TGCGCCAGCAGCAGGTCGGACAGGACTGGGGCCAACGTCCTGACTTTC.

This clonotype was recorded at least ten times. The gene calls are TRBV28 and TRBJ2-5; D is possibly TRBD2 (7 bases). This CDR3 spans 14 amino acids. Per germline, CDR1 MDHEN and CDR2 SYDVKM. V lost 6 bases and J lost 1, with 12 bases in between. Here the CDR3 reads CASRGGGSQETQYF. Written as DNA, the CDR3 is TGTGCCAGCAGAGGGGGGGGATCCCAAGAGACCCAGTACTTC. Looking up the rest from reference TRBV28 and TRBJ2-5 gives the full variable domain: DVKVTQSSRYLVKRTGEKVFLECVQDMDHENMFWYRQDPGLGLRLIYFSYDVKMKEKGDIPEGYSVSREKKERFSLILESASTNQTSMYLCASRGGGSQETQYFGPGTRLLVL.

This clonotype was observed a few times. The chain uses TRBV19 and TRBJ2-1, with no clear D. Looked up from germline, CDR1 is LNHDA and CDR2 is SQIVND (reference sequence). The CDR3 spans 11 residues. Trimming took 8 bases from V and 3 from J, leaving 5 bases between them. The CDR3 is CASADYNEQFF. CDR3 coding DNA: TGTGCCAGTGCAGACTACAATGAGCAGTTCTTC.

Ten or more counts support this clonotype. V is TRBV5-6 and J is TRBJ2-1; the match to TRBD1 covers 8 bases. Trimming at V came to 4 bases and at J to 0 bases, leaving 3 bases not matched to a gene. The length of the CDR3 is 15 residues. The V gene's germline CDR1 is SGHDT and CDR2 YYEEEE. CDR3 nucleotides: TGTGCCAGCAGCGCGACAGGGGACTCCTACAATGAGCAGTTCTTC. Its protein is CASSATGDSYNEQFF.

There are many counts of this clonotype. The chain recombines TRBV19 with TRBJ2-5; D is perhaps TRBD1 (6 bases). The CDR3 loop spans 13 amino acids. CDR1 and CDR2 (germline): LNHDA, SQIVND (reference sequence). Trimming stripped 4 bases from V and 5 bases from J, with 11 bases between. The CDR3 sequence: CASSRGQWETQYF. The CDR3 DNA reads as TGTGCCAGTAGTAGAGGACAGTGGGAGACCCAGTACTTC.

This clonotype has ten or more counts. The genes are TRBV20-1 and TRBJ2-2; D perhaps matches TRBD2 (6 bases). CDR3 size: 16 residues. Deletions cut 6 bases from V and 2 bases from J, with 19 bases between. The germline V gene has CDR1 DFQATT and CDR2 SNEGSKA (reference sequence). DNA of the CDR3: TGCAGTGCACCTCTCTCACGCGGGGCTAACACCGGGGAGCTGTTTTTT. Residues: CSAPLSRGANTGELFF.

For this clonotype: A single base separates this from a much larger clone, so it may be a read error. This chain uses TRBV23-1 with TRBJ2-3; D is perhaps TRBD2 (5 bases). TRBV23-1 is an ORF; its function is uncertain. The V gene lost 6 bases and the J gene lost 4 bases, with 23 bases spanning the gap. CDR3 size: 17 residues. The CDR3 DNA reads TGCGCCAGCAGACACATATTGAGTGGACTCGTAGCAGATACGCAGTATTTT. Protein: CASRHILSGLVADTQYF.

This clonotype was counted ten times or more. The chain recombines TRBV5-1 with TRBJ2-4; perhaps D is TRBD1 or TRBD2 (5 bases each). V was clipped by 3 bases and J by 9 bases, with 13 bases between them. The CDR3 contains 13 residues. Germline values: CDR1 SGHRS, CDR2 YFSETQ. CDR3 sequence reads: CASSSGGSAIQYF. In DNA form, the CDR3 reads TGCGCCAGCAGCTCTGGGGGATCAGCCATTCAGTACTTC.

This clonotype was observed at least ten times. The CDR3 coding sequence is TGCGCCAGCAGCCAAGGTCCCTACAATGAGCAGTTCTTC. Translation: CASSQGPYNEQFF. The V call is TRBV4-1, the J call TRBJ2-1; no reliable D call. V lost 1 base and J 2 bases, leaving 3 bases between the germline ends. Germline CDR1 is MGHRA and CDR2 is YSYEKL. This CDR3 region has 13 residues.

This clonotype was seen repeatedly, ten times or more. The gene calls are TRBV7-9 and TRBJ2-5; possibly TRBD1 or TRBD2 for D (5 bases each). Germline values: CDR1 SEHNR, CDR2 FQNEAQ (reference sequence). Trimming left V 2 bases short and J 2 bases short, with 9 bases between. The CDR3 loop spans 14 amino acids. The CDR3 spells CASSLPEGQETQYF. The CDR3 nucleotides are TGTGCCAGCAGCTTACCTGAGGGGCAAGAGACCCAGTACTTC.

This clonotype showed up many times. V usage is TRBV6-2 or TRBV6-3 and J usage is TRBJ2-1; maybe TRBD1 (5 bases). Germline V gives CDR1 MNHEY, CDR2 SVGEGT. The CDR3 has 16 amino acids. Trimming left V 2 bases short and J 10 bases short, with 21 bases between. CDR3 sequence (DNA): TGTGCCAGCAGTTACCGAGGACACGCCCCGGCGTACGAGCAGTTCTTC. Translation: CASSYRGHAPAYEQFF.

Regarding this clonotype: Relative to the germline gene, one junction end is altered; a read error may explain this. CDR3 sequence (DNA): TGTGCCAGCAGTTTATTGCTAGCGGGGGGGCCGGTTGAGCAGCTCTTC. Translating gives CASSLLLAGGPVEQLF. The chain combines TRBV27 with TRBJ2-1; TRBD2 aligns across 12 bases. This CDR3 comprises 16 residues. Germline loops: CDR1 MNHEY, CDR2 SMNVEV (reference sequence).

This clonotype was seen ten or more times. The rearrangement joins TRBV9 to TRBJ2-1; D gene ambiguous. CDR3 length equals 16 residues. Trimming shortened V by 0 bases and J by 2 bases, and 12 bases separated the two germline ends. Germline V lookup: CDR1 SGDLS, CDR2 YYNGEE. CDR3 DNA sequence: TGTGCCAGCAGCGTAGACCCCAGGCCCGCCTACAATGAGCAGTTCTTC. Its translation is CASSVDPRPAYNEQFF. Variable domain in full (rest from reference TRBV9 and TRBJ2-1): DSGVTQTPKHLITATGQRVTLRCSPRSGDLSVYWYQQSLDQGLQFLIQYYNGEERAKGNILERFSAQQFPDLHSELNLSSLELGDSALYFCASSVDPRPAYNEQFFGPGTRLTVL.

This clonotype was recorded many times. The V call is TRBV28, the J call TRBJ1-5; weak D call: TRBD1 (5 bases). The V and J ends lost 6 bases and 4 bases respectively, with 13 bases between them. Germline-derived CDR1 and CDR2 are MDHEN and SYDVKM. The CDR3 has 14 residues. CDR3 protein: CASSPGQANQPQHF. The CDR3 nucleotides read TGTGCCAGCAGCCCGGGGCAGGCGAATCAGCCCCAGCATTTT.

This clonotype has at least ten counts. J is TRBJ2-3 and V is TRBV7-2, with D uncertain. The CDR3 consists of 13 residues. The V gene's germline CDR1 is SGHTA and CDR2 FQGNSA. V lost 5 bases and J 5 bases, leaving 11 bases between the germline ends. CDR3 DNA: TGTGCCAGCAGCCCCAGTCCTTTAGATACGCAGTATTTT. Protein product: CASSPSPLDTQYF.

At least ten counts were recorded for this clonotype. The chain links TRBV7-2 to TRBJ2-1; 7 bases are shared with TRBD2. Germline loops: CDR1 SGHTA, CDR2 FQGNSA. This CDR3 has 13 amino acids. The V segment lost 6 bases and the J segment 10 bases; nucleotides outside the gene matches: 9. CDR3 coding DNA: TGTGCCAGCAGACCCCAAATCGGGGGGGAGCAGTTCTTC. It encodes CASRPQIGGEQFF.